This is a list of T cell receptor beta chains from one sample in a study of graft-versus-host responses after intestinal transplantation. These TCRs are of unknown antigen specificity. Clones were sequenced by immunoSEQ multiplex PCR, and TCRdb holds only the in-frame ones, with some missing. Of about 70,000 clones listed, 80% to 95% are singletons. Source: unstimulated CD8+ T cells sorted from spleen or lymph node cells, taken before intestinal transplant. The receptors shown here come from a human donor who received an intestinal transplant. Both conserved end residues are part of each CDR3. Fields, in order: D gene, V gene, CDR3 protein. D genes are given only for firm matches.

d_gene: -; v_gene: TRBV23-1; CDR3aa: CASSHQRGRGDLSHNEQFF
d_gene: -; v_gene: TRBV2; CDR3aa: CATRTAEETQYF
d_gene: -; v_gene: TRBV13; CDR3aa: CASSLLGSLNTEAFF
d_gene: -; v_gene: TRBV5-8; CDR3aa: CASSLTANTEAFF
d_gene: -; v_gene: TRBV2; CDR3aa: CASREQGYSNQPQHF
d_gene: TRBD1; v_gene: TRBV7-2; CDR3aa: CASSRATGTADTIYF
d_gene: TRBD1; v_gene: TRBV2; CDR3aa: CASSWTGVGSQPQHF
d_gene: TRBD2; v_gene: TRBV10-2; CDR3aa: CASRLAGEYNEQFF
d_gene: -; v_gene: TRBV9; CDR3aa: CASSAESYGYTF
d_gene: -; v_gene: TRBV7-3; CDR3aa: CASSLGESTGELFF
d_gene: -; v_gene: TRBV6-5; CDR3aa: CASGGRGTYNEQFF
d_gene: TRBD2; v_gene: TRBV5-1; CDR3aa: CASSVTSWETQYF
d_gene: -; v_gene: TRBV5-8; CDR3aa: CASSLWYRGGSPLHF
d_gene: -; v_gene: TRBV29-1; CDR3aa: CSVEVRDFYGYTF
d_gene: -; v_gene: TRBV2; CDR3aa: CASSEVGEQYSYEQYF
d_gene: -; v_gene: TRBV6-5; CDR3aa: CASSYQAHRELFF
d_gene: -; v_gene: TRBV19; CDR3aa: CASSIGAAEAFF
d_gene: -; v_gene: TRBV29-1; CDR3aa: CSAQNYGYTF
d_gene: TRBD1; v_gene: TRBV5-4; CDR3aa: CASGGTGWYGYTF
d_gene: -; v_gene: TRBV5-6; CDR3aa: CASRYNQLNTEAFF